The 20 T cell receptor beta chains below all came from one sample that was sequenced in a study of PD-1 blockade in classical Hodgkin lymphoma. Repertoires were generated with immunoSEQ multiplex PCR, while TCRdb's copy carries only in-frame clones and drops some. The sample consists of approximately 49,000 clones, 80% of them appearing once. Time point reported: cycle 4 day 1 (C4D1), after more than five weeks of nivolumab. Every patient experienced relapse after autologous stem cell transplantation, and brentuximab vedotin exposure varied. Here the sequenced sample was peripheral blood mononuclear cells (PBMCs), taken before the fourth cycle of nivolumab. The receptors originated from a human donor with classical Hodgkin lymphoma.

This clone has a handful of counts. V is TRBV7-6 and J is TRBJ1-2, with TRBD1 matching 8 bases. The CDR3 covers 15 residues. Germline CDR1 reads SGHVS; CDR2 reads FNYEAQ. The J segment lost 8 bases and the V segment lost 6 bases, leaving 14 bases of the junction unmatched. This chain's CDR3 is CASSPKTGAPQGYTF. CDR3 DNA sequence: TGTGCCAGCAGTCCCAAGACAGGGGCCCCTCAGGGCTACACCTTC.

V and J are TRBV6-1 and TRBJ1-1, with D possibly being TRBD1 (6 bases). The V gene's germline CDR1 is MNHNS and CDR2 SASEGT. Trimming took 5 bases from V and 4 from J, leaving 8 bases between them. This CDR3 is built from 12 residues. CDR3 sequence reads: CASSRQVTEAFF. The CDR3 coding sequence is TGTGCCAGCAGTCGACAGGTCACTGAAGCTTTCTTT.

A few counts support this clone. The rearrangement uses TRBV9 and TRBJ1-3; D gene ambiguous. V gave up 3 bases and J gave up 4 bases, with 17 bases separating them. This CDR3 comprises 16 residues. Germline-derived CDR1 and CDR2 are SGDLS and YYNGEE. The CDR3, as DNA: TGTGCCAGCAGCGCACACATGAAACTGCGCGGAAACACCATATATTTT. Protein product: CASSAHMKLRGNTIYF.

V is TRBV13 and J is TRBJ2-5; 7 bases fit TRBD2. Germline CDR1 and CDR2: PRHDT and FYEKMQ (reference sequence). J was trimmed by 2 bases and V by 2 bases; bases with no gene match: 8. The CDR3 loop spans 16 amino acids. CDR3 region: CASSLTGGAAQETQYF. CDR3 nucleotides: TGTGCCAGCAGCTTAACGGGGGGAGCGGCACAAGAGACCCAGTACTTC.

This clone was seen only once. This chain connects TRBV6-6 to TRBJ2-7, with 9 positions matching TRBD2. The trim removed 7 bases at V and 1 base at J, leaving 8 bases unmatched. Germline CDR1 and CDR2: MNHNY and SVGAGI (reference sequence). The CDR3 has 15 residues. This CDR3 reads CASKESGGRSYEQYF. In DNA, the CDR3 is TGTGCCAGCAAGGAAAGCGGGGGGAGGTCCTACGAGCAGTACTTC.

This clone appeared once. The chain recombines TRBV4-3 with TRBJ2-1, with D uncertain. The length of the CDR3 is 13 residues. The ends were cut back, 2 bases at V and 9 bases at J, with 11 bases in the middle. Per the germline V gene, CDR1 is LGHNA and CDR2 is YSLEER. In nucleotides, the CDR3 is TGCGCCAGCAGCCAACTAATCACAACTGAGCAGTTCTTC. Translation: CASSQLITTEQFF.

This chain connects TRBV4-3 to TRBJ2-3; 10 bases are a match to TRBD2. Germline V gene sequence: CDR1 LGHNA, CDR2 YSLEER. There are 17 residues in the CDR3. The V segment lost 0 bases and the J segment 6 bases; nucleotides outside the gene matches: 9. The CDR3, as DNA: TGCGCCAGCAGCCAAGAAATAGCGGGGGGTGTTAAGGATACGCAGTATTTT. Amino acids: CASSQEIAGGVKDTQYF.

This chain connects TRBV10-2 to TRBJ1-1; the match to TRBD1 covers 7 bases. J was trimmed by 4 bases and V by 6 bases; bases with no gene match: 8. The CDR3 is made up of 14 amino acids. In germline, CDR1 is WSHSY, CDR2 SAAADI. Here the CDR3 reads CASSHDRVSTEAFF. The DNA for the CDR3 is TGCGCCAGCAGCCATGACAGGGTGAGCACTGAAGCTTTCTTT.

This chain uses TRBV18 with TRBJ2-6; weak D call: TRBD2 (6 bases). The CDR3 totals 18 residues. Germline V gives CDR1 KGHSH, CDR2 LQKENI. V was trimmed by 4 bases and J by 0 bases, leaving 16 bases between them. The CDR3 loop is CASSRSGGLNSGANVLTF. CDR3 nucleotide sequence: TGTGCCAGCTCACGGTCCGGGGGACTGAACTCTGGGGCCAACGTCCTGACTTTC.

This clone was found many times. This rearrangement joins TRBV5-6 to TRBJ2-3; D gene ambiguous. Germline CDR1 is SGHDT and CDR2 is YYEEEE. The CDR3 sequence is 13 residues long. The V end was cut by 4 bases, the J end by 5 bases, with 11 bases between. The CDR3 loop is CASSDGPRDTQYF. The CDR3 nucleotides read TGTGCCAGCAGCGACGGCCCTAGAGATACGCAGTATTTT.

The genes are TRBV19 and TRBJ1-4, with 7 positions matching TRBD1. The CDR3 runs to 15 residues. The V and J ends lost 7 bases and 5 bases, in that order; junction bases with no gene match: 10. Per germline, CDR1 LNHDA and CDR2 SQIVND (reference sequence). CDR3 nucleotides: TGTGCCAGTACCGGGGAGGGACAGTTGAATGAAAAACTGTTTTTT. Residues: CASTGEGQLNEKLFF.

This chain joins TRBV5-1 and TRBJ1-1, with TRBD1 identical over 9 bases. With 0 bases clipped from V and 5 bases from J, the junction kept 2 bases outside the gene matches. The V gene's germline CDR1 is SGHRS and CDR2 YFSETQ. The CDR3 is made up of 14 amino acids. The CDR3 loop reads CASSLDGQGTEAFF. CDR3 coding DNA: TGCGCCAGCAGCTTGGATGGACAGGGGACTGAAGCTTTCTTT.

This clone appeared a few times. The rearrangement uses TRBV7-2 and TRBJ2-5, with D hard to call. V lost 0 bases and J 5 bases, leaving 13 bases between the germline ends. CDR1 SGHTA and CDR2 FQGNSA come from the germline V gene. The CDR3 is 15 amino acids. In DNA, the CDR3 is TGTGCCAGCAGCTTAGCTCGCGGTGTTTGGGAGACCCAGTACTTC. It yields the protein CASSLARGVWETQYF.

The table lists this clone with a count of one. The rearrangement joins TRBV19 to TRBJ1-2; D call uncertain. CDR3 size: 11 residues. Per germline, CDR1 LNHDA and CDR2 SQIVND (reference sequence). V was shortened by 1 base and J by 7 bases, with 4 bases between the two germline ends. CDR3 DNA: TGTGCCAGTAGTATAGGGCTTGGCTACACCTTC. This sequence encodes CASSIGLGYTF.

This clone has just a few counts. This chain connects TRBV5-1 to TRBJ2-1; 8 bases align to TRBD2. The CDR3 totals 14 residues. Per the germline V gene, CDR1 is SGHRS and CDR2 is YFSETQ. Trimming at V came to 0 bases and at J to 8 bases, leaving 4 bases not matched to a gene. The CDR3, as DNA: TGCGCCAGCAGCTTGGCGGGAGGGACCTATGAGCAGTTCTTC. This encodes CASSLAGGTYEQFF.

This chain uses TRBV6-1 with TRBJ2-1, with 10 nucleotides matching TRBD2. Germline CDR1 reads MNHNS; CDR2 reads SASEGT. J lost 2 bases, V lost 2 bases, and 3 bases had no gene match. The CDR3 is 16 amino acids. The CDR3 sequence is CASSEHGLAAYNEQFF. CDR3 DNA: TGTGCCAGCAGTGAACACGGACTAGCGGCCTACAATGAGCAGTTCTTC.

The gene calls are TRBV11-2 and TRBJ2-7; 14 bases fit TRBD2. This CDR3 region has 18 residues. With 3 bases clipped from V and 2 bases from J, the junction kept 9 bases outside the gene matches. From germline, CDR1 is SGHAT and CDR2 FQNNGV. CDR3 in DNA: TGTGCCAGCAGCTTGAAGGCGACTAGCGGGAGGGACCCCTACGAGCAGTACTTC. It translates to CASSLKATSGRDPYEQYF.

This clone was found many times. This chain uses TRBV9 with TRBJ2-3; 8 bases agree with TRBD2. Germline V gene sequence: CDR1 SGDLS, CDR2 YYNGEE. The ends lost 6 bases at V and 4 bases at J; junction bases unmatched: 10. This CDR3 is built from 15 residues. For the CDR3, the DNA is TGTGCCAGCACCCTAGGGGTAGCGGGATCAGATACGCAGTATTTT. It is translated as CASTLGVAGSDTQYF.

The CDR3 loop is CASSSWTAAGSFF. The CDR3 DNA sequence: TGTGCCAGCAGCTCCTGGACAGCAGCGGGTTCGTTCTTT. This chain uses TRBV7-2 with TRBJ1-1, with D perhaps TRBD1 (6 bases). The germline CDR1 and CDR2 sequences are SGHTA and FQGNSA. This CDR3 contains 13 residues. Trimming pared 4 bases from V and 14 bases from J, leaving 20 bases between.

The V gene is TRBV4-1, the J gene TRBJ2-1, with 9 nucleotides matching TRBD1. J was trimmed by 4 bases and V by 0 bases; bases with no gene match: 4. Germline CDR1 is MGHRA and CDR2 is YSYEKL. This CDR3 has 16 residues. CDR3 nucleotides: TGCGCCAGCAGCCAAGATGGGACAGGGATATACAATGAGCAGTTCTTC. It codes for CASSQDGTGIYNEQFF.